The 6 T cell receptor beta chains below come from one sample, sequenced in a study of T cells after yellow fever vaccination. TCRdb recomputed calls from the 5' RACE reads with MiXCR, one row per CDR3 protein. The table includes approximately 550,000 distinct CDR3 sequences, roughly 14% detected once. The sequencing used PBMCs, collected on the day of the yellow fever booster vaccination. These TCRs come from a man aged 25-45 years who received the YFV17D yellow fever vaccine.

This sequence joins TRBV6-5 and TRBJ2-1; 8 nucleotides align to TRBD2. V lost 2 bases and J lost 5; bases outside the gene matches: 5. Germline V gene data show CDR1 as MNHEY and CDR2 as SVGAGI. The CDR3 totals 15 residues. This chain's CDR3 is CASSYPAGGDNEQFF. The CDR3 DNA reads as TGTGCCAGCAGTTACCCGGCGGGAGGAGACAATGAGCAGTTCTTC.

The chain employs TRBV10-3 and TRBJ2-3; D is undetermined. CDR1 is ENHRY, CDR2 SYGVKD, per germline. The V end was cut by 4 bases, the J end by 2 bases, with 13 bases between. The CDR3 runs to 15 residues. CDR3 DNA sequence: TGTGCCATCAGTGTAACGCTAGGTACCACAGATACGCAGTATTTT. This sequence encodes CAISVTLGTTDTQYF.

V and J are TRBV30 and TRBJ2-5; TRBD2 aligns across 9 bases. CDR1 and CDR2 from the germline V gene are GTSNPN and SVGIG (reference sequence). The V gene end was trimmed by 3 bases and the J gene end by 7 bases; junction bases not matched to a gene: 9. The CDR3 runs to 14 residues. CDR3 in amino acids: CAWRSLAGIGTQYF. CDR3 DNA: TGTGCCTGGAGGAGCCTAGCGGGGATAGGGACCCAGTACTTC. The whole variable domain, filled in from reference TRBV30 and TRBJ2-5, reads SQTIHQWPATLVQPVGSPLSLECTVEGTSNPNLYWYRQAAGRGLQLLFYSVGIGQISSEVPQNLSASRPQDRQFILSSKKLLLSDSGFYLCAWRSLAGIGTQYFGPGTRLLVL.

This clonotype has only a few counts. The chain joins TRBV5-6 to TRBJ2-4; 7 bases are shared with TRBD1. After removal of 1 base from V and 0 bases from J, the junction contained 10 bases not matched to a gene. The germline V gene has CDR1 SGHDT and CDR2 YYEEEE. The CDR3 spans 18 residues. In DNA, the CDR3 is TGTGCCAGCAGCTTGATCACCCAGGGGGAACTAGCCAAAAACATTCAGTACTTC. Protein sequence: CASSLITQGELAKNIQYF.

This clonotype was observed a handful of times. This chain's CDR3 is CASSVGHRNQPQHF. The CDR3 DNA follows: TGTGCCAGCAGCGTGGGACACCGAAATCAGCCCCAGCATTTT. J is TRBJ1-5 and V is TRBV28; D is possibly TRBD1 (6 bases). V lost 6 bases and J lost 4, with 13 bases in between. Germline assignment: CDR1 MDHEN and CDR2 SYDVKM. The CDR3 consists of 14 residues.

The V call is TRBV29-1, the J call TRBJ2-3; 9 bases agree with TRBD1. CDR1 and CDR2 (germline): SQVTM, ANQGSEA. Trimming removed 6 bases from V and 3 bases from J; junction bases left unmatched: 7. The CDR3 length is 14 residues. CDR3 nucleotide sequence: TGCAGCGTCACAGGGGGCGCCGGGACAGATACGCAGTATTTT. Translating it yields CSVTGGAGTDTQYF.